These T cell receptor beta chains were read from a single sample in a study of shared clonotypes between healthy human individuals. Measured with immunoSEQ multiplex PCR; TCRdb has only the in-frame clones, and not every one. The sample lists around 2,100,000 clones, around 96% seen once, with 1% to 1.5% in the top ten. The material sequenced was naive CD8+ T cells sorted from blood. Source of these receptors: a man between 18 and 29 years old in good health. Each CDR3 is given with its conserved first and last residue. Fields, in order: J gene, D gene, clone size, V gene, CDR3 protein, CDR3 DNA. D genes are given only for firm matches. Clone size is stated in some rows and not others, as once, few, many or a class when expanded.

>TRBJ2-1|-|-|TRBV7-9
CASSLVGLGYNEQFF
TGTGCCAGCAGCTTAGTAGGGCTGGGATACAATGAGCAGTTCTTC
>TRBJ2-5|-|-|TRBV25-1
CASSDGKQETQYF
TGTGCCAGCAGTGACGGGAAACAAGAGACCCAGTACTTC
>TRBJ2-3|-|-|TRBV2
CARSDGTSTDTQYF
TGTGCCAGATCGGACGGCACTAGCACAGATACGCAGTATTTT
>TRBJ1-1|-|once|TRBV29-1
CSVDEAQGLSEAFF
TGCAGCGTTGATGAGGCTCAGGGGCTCTCTGAAGCTTTCTTT
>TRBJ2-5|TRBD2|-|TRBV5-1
CASSLGLAETQYF
TGCGCCAGCAGCCTGGGACTAGCTGAGACCCAGTACTTC
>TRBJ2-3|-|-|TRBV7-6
CASSMKTSTDTQYF
TGTGCCAGCAGCATGAAGACTAGCACAGATACGCAGTATTTT
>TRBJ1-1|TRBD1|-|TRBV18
CASTSTGVNTEAFF
TGTGCCAGCACTAGTACAGGGGTGAACACTGAAGCTTTCTTT
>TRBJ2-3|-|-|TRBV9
CASSVGKAGPINTQYF
TGTGCCAGCAGCGTAGGAAAGGCGGGCCCAATAAATACGCAGTATTTT
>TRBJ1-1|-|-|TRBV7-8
CASSLSSPVNTEAFF
TGTGCCAGCAGCTTATCGTCCCCCGTGAACACTGAAGCTTTCTTT
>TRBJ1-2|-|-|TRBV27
CASSLGGPNYGYTF
TGTGCCAGCAGTTTAGGGGGGCCTAACTATGGCTACACCTTC
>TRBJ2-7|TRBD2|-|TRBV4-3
CASSIGTSGSFPYEQYF
TGCGCCAGCAGCATCGGGACTAGCGGGTCCTTTCCCTACGAGCAGTACTTC
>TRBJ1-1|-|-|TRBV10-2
CASTYQGVEAFF
TGCGCCAGCACTTACCAGGGCGTTGAAGCTTTCTTT
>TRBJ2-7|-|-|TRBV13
CASSLGLGGSTYEQYF
TGTGCCAGCAGCTTAGGGCTAGGAGGATCCACCTACGAGCAGTACTTC
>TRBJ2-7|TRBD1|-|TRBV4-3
CASSQERGTGSSYEQYF
TGCGCCAGCAGCCAAGAAAGAGGGACAGGGAGCTCCTACGAGCAGTACTTC
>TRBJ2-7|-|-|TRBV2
CASRSGIAEQYF
TGTGCCAGCAGATCAGGGATAGCCGAGCAGTACTTC
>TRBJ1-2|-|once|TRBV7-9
CASSLVAESYGYTF
TGTGCCAGCAGCTTAGTCGCAGAAAGCTATGGCTACACCTTC
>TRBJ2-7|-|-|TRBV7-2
CASSFVAEQYF
TGTGCCAGCAGCTTCGTCGCCGAGCAGTACTTC
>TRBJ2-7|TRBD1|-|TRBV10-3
CAISAPGGSPAEQYF
TGTGCCATCAGTGCTCCAGGGGGCTCCCCAGCCGAGCAGTACTTC
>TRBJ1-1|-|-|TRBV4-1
CASSQDTPQGEASF
TGCGCCAGCAGCCAAGATACCCCCCAGGGAGAAGCTTCCTTT
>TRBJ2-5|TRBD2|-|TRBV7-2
CASSFALREVQETQYF
TGTGCCAGCAGCTTTGCATTGCGGGAGGTCCAAGAGACCCAGTACTTC
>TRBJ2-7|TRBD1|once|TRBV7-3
CASSLGTGLTYEQYF
TGTGCCAGCAGCCTCGGGACAGGACTAACCTACGAGCAGTACTTC
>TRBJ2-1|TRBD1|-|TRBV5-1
CASSYRQGPNNEQFF
TGCGCCAGCAGTTATAGACAGGGCCCTAACAATGAGCAGTTCTTC
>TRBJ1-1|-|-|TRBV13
CASSGQWEPEAFF
TGTGCCAGCAGCGGGCAGTGGGAACCTGAAGCTTTCTTT
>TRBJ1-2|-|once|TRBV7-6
CASSLGAALTPYGYTF
TGTGCCAGCAGCTTAGGGGCGGCCCTCACCCCCTATGGCTACACCTTC
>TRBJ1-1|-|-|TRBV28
CASSLQGWVAFF
TGTGCCAGCAGTCTGCAGGGTTGGGTAGCTTTCTTT
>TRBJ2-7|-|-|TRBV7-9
CASSLTASAYEQYF
TGTGCCAGCAGCCTGACAGCTTCGGCCTACGAGCAGTACTTC
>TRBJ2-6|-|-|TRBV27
CASTPGASGANVLTF
TGTGCCAGCACCCCTGGGGCTTCTGGGGCCAACGTCCTGACTTTC
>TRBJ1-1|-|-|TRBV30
CAWTSTAAGSAFF
TGTGCCTGGACTTCGACCGCAGCCGGATCGGCTTTCTTT
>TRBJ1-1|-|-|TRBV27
CASSAYLGTEAFF
TGTGCCAGCAGCGCCTATTTGGGCACTGAAGCTTTCTTT
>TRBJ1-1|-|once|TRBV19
CASTLGDPLNTEAFF
TGTGCCAGTACTCTGGGGGATCCACTGAACACTGAAGCTTTCTTT
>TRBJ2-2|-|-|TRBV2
CASWDSLNTGELFF
TGTGCCAGCTGGGACTCGCTGAACACCGGGGAGCTGTTTTTT
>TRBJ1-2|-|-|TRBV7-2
CASIIDLGALSGYTF
TGTGCCAGCATTATAGATTTGGGGGCGCTTAGTGGCTACACCTTC
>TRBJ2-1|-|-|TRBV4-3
CASSQDRFTANEQFF
TGCGCCAGCAGCCAAGATAGATTCACGGCAAATGAGCAGTTCTTC
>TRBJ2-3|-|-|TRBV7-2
CASSLVGHTDTQYF
TGTGCCAGCAGCTTAGTCGGGCACACAGATACGCAGTATTTT
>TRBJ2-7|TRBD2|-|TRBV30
CAGGRTSGLYEQYF
TGTGCGGGGGGGAGGACTAGCGGCCTCTACGAGCAGTACTTC
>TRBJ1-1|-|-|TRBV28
CASGWRLNTEAFF
TGTGCCAGCGGCTGGAGACTCAACACTGAAGCTTTCTTT
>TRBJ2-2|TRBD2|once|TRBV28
CASSWLRGETGELFF
TGTGCCAGCAGTTGGTTGCGGGGGGAAACCGGGGAGCTGTTTTTT
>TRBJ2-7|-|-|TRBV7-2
CASSFGRFYEQYF
TGTGCCAGCAGCTTTGGGAGATTCTACGAGCAGTACTTC
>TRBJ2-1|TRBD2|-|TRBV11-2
CASSLVYGTSSYNEQFF
TGTGCCAGCAGCTTAGTATACGGGACTAGCTCCTACAATGAGCAGTTCTTC
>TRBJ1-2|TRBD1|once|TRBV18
CASSPLGLDRGNYGYTF
TGTGCCAGCTCACCACTAGGTCTGGACAGGGGGAATTATGGCTACACCTTC
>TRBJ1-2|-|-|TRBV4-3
CASSQAAGSSYGYTF
TGCGCCAGCAGCCAAGCTGCGGGCTCGAGCTATGGCTACACCTTC
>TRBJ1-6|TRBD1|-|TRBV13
CASSTSGTGGFDSPLHF
TGTGCCAGCAGCACCTCCGGGACAGGGGGCTTCGATTCACCCCTCCACTTT
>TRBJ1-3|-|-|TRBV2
CASSGGNGNTIYF
TGTGCCAGCAGTGGGGGAAACGGAAACACCATATATTTT
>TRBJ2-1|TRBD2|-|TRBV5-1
CASSLVGGPYNEQFF
TGCGCCAGCAGCTTGGTGGGAGGGCCCTACAATGAGCAGTTCTTC
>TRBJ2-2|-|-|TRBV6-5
CASSYSVGERTGELFF
TGTGCCAGCAGTTACTCGGTAGGGGAGAGAACCGGGGAGCTGTTTTTT
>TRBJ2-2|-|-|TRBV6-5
CASSIGNTGELFF
TGTGCCAGCAGTATCGGGAACACCGGGGAGCTGTTTTTT
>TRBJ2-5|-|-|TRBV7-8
CASSPLQERVETQYF
TGTGCCAGCAGCCCCCTCCAGGAAAGGGTGGAGACCCAGTACTTC
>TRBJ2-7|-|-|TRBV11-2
CASSFPGEQYF
TGTGCCAGCAGCTTTCCGGGGGAGCAGTACTTC
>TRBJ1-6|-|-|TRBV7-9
CASGEGLSGSPLHF
TGTGCCAGCGGAGAGGGGCTATCAGGGTCACCCCTCCACTTT
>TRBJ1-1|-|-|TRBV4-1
CASSQVIGGNTEAFF
TGCGCCAGCAGCCAAGTCATCGGGGGGAACACTGAAGCTTTCTTT
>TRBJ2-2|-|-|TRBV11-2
CASSLDLIANTGELFF
TGTGCCAGCAGCTTAGATTTAATAGCGAACACCGGGGAGCTGTTTTTT
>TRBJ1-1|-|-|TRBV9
CASSPWVGSNTEAFF
TGTGCCAGCAGCCCCTGGGTCGGTTCGAACACTGAAGCTTTCTTT
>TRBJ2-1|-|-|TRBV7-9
CASSSTLYNEQFF
TGTGCCAGCAGCTCGACATTGTACAATGAGCAGTTCTTC
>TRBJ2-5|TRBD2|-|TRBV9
CASSVTREGRQTQYF
TGTGCCAGCAGCGTAACGCGGGAGGGGAGGCAGACCCAGTACTTC
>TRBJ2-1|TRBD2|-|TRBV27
CASSFLASGGAMYEQFF
TGTGCCAGCAGTTTCTTGGCTAGCGGGGGGGCCATGTATGAGCAGTTCTTC
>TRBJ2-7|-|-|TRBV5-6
CASSFDLYEQYF
TGTGCCAGCAGCTTTGACTTATACGAGCAGTACTTC
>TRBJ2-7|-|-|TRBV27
CASSRQGGTGEQYF
TGTGCCAGCTCCAGGCAGGGGGGGACGGGTGAGCAGTACTTC